Sequencing of this T cell receptor (beta chain) was carried out in a study of T cell responses to AZD1222 COVID-19 vaccine. The ends lost 3 bases at V and 1 base at J; junction bases unmatched: 11. CDR1 is DFQATT and CDR2 is SNEGSKA in the germline V gene (reference sequence). This CDR3 has 17 amino acids. General study results and limits: The donor cohort was predominantly white British with a female majority, and clonal diversity may have been underestimated. The span of vaccine-associated CD4 TCRs extended across spike, with dominance at 160-218 and 743-854.

About this clone itself: The target antigen is unknown.

Profiling relied on immunoSEQ multiplex PCR, and the TCRdb table lists in-frame clones only, not all of them. The sample holds 90,000 or so clones; 70% to 90% are singletons and the top ten take approximately 7.9%. The specimen comprised peripheral blood, sampled on day 0 of AZD1222 vaccination. The TCR comes from an adult in good health. The genes are TRBV20-1 and TRBJ2-3, with 9 bases fitting TRBD2. The CDR3 sequence is CSASRASGDLGTDTQYF. The CDR3 bases are TGCAGTGCTAGTAGGGCTAGCGGGGACTTAGGCACAGATACGCAGTATTTT.